The rows below give T cell receptor beta chains drawn from one sample of a study of cytomegalovirus exposure and HLA in healthy donors. The table came from immunoSEQ multiplex PCR; TCRdb's copy has only in-frame clones and leaves some out. The table includes roughly 190,000 clones, about three quarters detected once. The sample comprised PBMCs. Receptor source: a female donor in good health and CMV-seronegative. Both conserved end residues are part of each CDR3. A D gene is named only where the DNA matches it firmly. Clone size appears in some rows only: once, few, many, or a class for an expanded clone.

j_call: TRBJ2-1; d_call: TRBD2; v_call: TRBV19; clone_size: NA; cdr3_aa: CASTLNSGRAYEQFF; cdr3_nt: TGTGCCAGTACCCTTAATAGCGGGAGGGCGTATGAGCAGTTCTTC
j_call: TRBJ2-7; d_call: TRBD2; v_call: TRBV30; clone_size: NA; cdr3_aa: CAWSPSGTGEQYF; cdr3_nt: TGTGCCTGGAGTCCTAGCGGGACTGGCGAGCAGTACTTC
j_call: TRBJ2-5; d_call: TRBD1; v_call: TRBV6-5; clone_size: NA; cdr3_aa: CASRQAGTAKETQYF; cdr3_nt: TGTGCCAGCAGACAGGCCGGGACAGCTAAAGAGACCCAGTACTTC
j_call: TRBJ1-3; d_call: NA; v_call: TRBV5-1; clone_size: once; cdr3_aa: CASRQGSGNTIYF; cdr3_nt: TGCGCCAGCAGGCAGGGGAGTGGAAACACCATATATTTT
j_call: TRBJ1-2; d_call: NA; v_call: TRBV5-4; clone_size: NA; cdr3_aa: CASSSPYQLRGYGYTF; cdr3_nt: TGTGCCAGCAGCTCCCCCTACCAGCTTCGAGGCTATGGCTACACCTTC
j_call: TRBJ1-6; d_call: NA; v_call: TRBV11-2; clone_size: NA; cdr3_aa: CASRNWKGYNSPLHF; cdr3_nt: TGTGCCAGCAGGAATTGGAAGGGGTATAATTCACCCCTCCACTTT
j_call: TRBJ1-5; d_call: NA; v_call: TRBV6-1; clone_size: NA; cdr3_aa: CASSRGFGQPQHF; cdr3_nt: TGTGCCAGCAGCCGCGGGTTCGGTCAGCCCCAGCATTTT
j_call: TRBJ2-7; d_call: NA; v_call: TRBV28; clone_size: NA; cdr3_aa: CASVAQGQGSYEQYF; cdr3_nt: TGTGCCAGTGTAGCTCAAGGTCAGGGATCCTACGAGCAGTACTTC
j_call: TRBJ2-5; d_call: TRBD1; v_call: TRBV5-1; clone_size: NA; cdr3_aa: CASSQIDRGPEQYF; cdr3_nt: TGCGCCAGCAGCCAAATTGACAGGGGGCCGGAGCAGTACTTC
j_call: TRBJ2-1; d_call: TRBD2; v_call: TRBV14; clone_size: NA; cdr3_aa: CASSQDRTPRKAGGVYNEQFF; cdr3_nt: TGTGCCAGCAGCCAAGATCGAACGCCCCGGAAGGCGGGAGGGGTTTACAATGAGCAGTTCTTC
j_call: TRBJ2-5; d_call: TRBD2; v_call: TRBV5-1; clone_size: once; cdr3_aa: CASSLGPGGGETQYF; cdr3_nt: TGCGCCAGCAGCTTGGGGCCGGGCGGGGGGGAGACCCAGTACTTC
j_call: TRBJ2-2; d_call: NA; v_call: TRBV28; clone_size: NA; cdr3_aa: CASSFTVPTGELFF; cdr3_nt: TGTGCCAGCAGTTTCACAGTCCCCACCGGGGAGCTGTTTTTT
j_call: TRBJ1-5; d_call: NA; v_call: TRBV7-9; clone_size: few; cdr3_aa: CASSTAGSSNQPQHF; cdr3_nt: TGTGCCAGCAGCACCGCAGGTAGTAGCAATCAGCCCCAGCATTTT
j_call: TRBJ1-1; d_call: TRBD1; v_call: TRBV6-5; clone_size: few; cdr3_aa: CASSRGGQVNTEAFF; cdr3_nt: TGTGCCAGCAGCAGGGGGGGACAGGTGAACACTGAAGCTTTCTTT
j_call: TRBJ1-2; d_call: NA; v_call: TRBV10-3; clone_size: once; cdr3_aa: CAISEGQSTNYGYTF; cdr3_nt: TGTGCCATCAGTGAGGGACAGAGCACTAACTATGGCTACACCTTC
j_call: TRBJ1-1; d_call: TRBD1; v_call: TRBV16; clone_size: NA; cdr3_aa: CASSQRDRANTEAFF; cdr3_nt: TGTGCCAGCAGCCAACGGGACAGGGCGAACACTGAAGCTTTCTTT
j_call: TRBJ1-5; d_call: NA; v_call: TRBV28; clone_size: NA; cdr3_aa: CASSADTDSNQPQHF; cdr3_nt: TGTGCCAGCAGTGCTGACACCGATAGCAATCAGCCCCAGCATTTT
j_call: TRBJ1-4; d_call: NA; v_call: TRBV6-6; clone_size: NA; cdr3_aa: CASSYSQGSANEKLFF; cdr3_nt: TGTGCCAGCAGTTACAGCCAGGGTTCGGCTAATGAAAAACTGTTTTTT
j_call: TRBJ1-1; d_call: NA; v_call: TRBV2; clone_size: NA; cdr3_aa: CASSDFRALNTEAFF; cdr3_nt: TGTGCCAGCAGTGATTTCAGGGCTCTGAACACTGAAGCTTTCTTT
j_call: TRBJ2-1; d_call: NA; v_call: TRBV5-1; clone_size: NA; cdr3_aa: CASSLEQDEQFF; cdr3_nt: TGCGCCAGCAGCTTGGAGCAGGATGAGCAGTTCTTC
j_call: TRBJ2-2; d_call: TRBD1; v_call: TRBV11-3; clone_size: few; cdr3_aa: CASSLGQGHGELFF; cdr3_nt: TGTGCCAGCAGCCTGGGACAGGGGCACGGGGAGCTGTTTTTT
j_call: TRBJ1-2; d_call: NA; v_call: TRBV2; clone_size: NA; cdr3_aa: CASILRDTTNYGYTF; cdr3_nt: TGTGCCAGCATCCTCCGGGACACCACTAACTATGGCTACACCTTC
j_call: TRBJ2-2; d_call: NA; v_call: TRBV5-1; clone_size: few; cdr3_aa: CASSLQGTQNTGELFF; cdr3_nt: TGCGCCAGCAGCCTGCAGGGGACGCAGAACACCGGGGAGCTGTTTTTT
j_call: TRBJ2-7; d_call: NA; v_call: TRBV6-1; clone_size: once; cdr3_aa: CASSEVRGSYEQYF; cdr3_nt: TGTGCCAGCAGTGAAGTTCGCGGCTCCTACGAGCAGTACTTC
j_call: TRBJ2-5; d_call: TRBD1; v_call: TRBV27; clone_size: NA; cdr3_aa: CASRLQGAQETQYF; cdr3_nt: TGTGCCAGCCGATTGCAGGGGGCTCAAGAGACCCAGTACTTC
j_call: TRBJ2-3; d_call: TRBD2; v_call: TRBV18; clone_size: few; cdr3_aa: CASSLTPSGGTDTQYF; cdr3_nt: TGTGCCAGCTCACTAACGCCTAGCGGGGGCACAGATACGCAGTATTTT
j_call: TRBJ2-2; d_call: NA; v_call: TRBV2; clone_size: NA; cdr3_aa: CASRRGTGNTGELFF; cdr3_nt: TGTGCCAGCAGGCGCGGGACGGGTAACACCGGGGAGCTGTTTTTT
j_call: TRBJ2-3; d_call: NA; v_call: TRBV19; clone_size: NA; cdr3_aa: CASSILDTATDTQYF; cdr3_nt: TGTGCCAGTAGTATCCTCGACACAGCCACAGATACGCAGTATTTT
j_call: TRBJ2-1; d_call: NA; v_call: TRBV5-6; clone_size: few; cdr3_aa: CASSQGNEQFF; cdr3_nt: TGTGCCAGCAGCCAGGGAAATGAGCAGTTCTTC
j_call: TRBJ1-4; d_call: NA; v_call: TRBV30; clone_size: NA; cdr3_aa: CAWSVREANEKLFF; cdr3_nt: TGTGCCTGGAGTGTTAGGGAGGCTAATGAAAAACTGTTTTTT
j_call: TRBJ2-3; d_call: NA; v_call: TRBV6-6; clone_size: NA; cdr3_aa: CASSYSTAMDTQYF; cdr3_nt: TGTGCCAGCAGTTACTCTACTGCGATGGATACGCAGTATTTT
j_call: TRBJ2-3; d_call: TRBD2; v_call: TRBV5-1; clone_size: few; cdr3_aa: CASSTSWTSGTDTQYF; cdr3_nt: TGCGCCAGCAGCACCTCCTGGACTAGCGGGACAGATACGCAGTATTTT
j_call: TRBJ2-7; d_call: TRBD2; v_call: TRBV2; clone_size: few; cdr3_aa: CASTVLAGASYEQYF; cdr3_nt: TGTGCCAGCACAGTACTAGCGGGAGCTAGCTACGAGCAGTACTTC
j_call: TRBJ1-2; d_call: NA; v_call: TRBV11-1; clone_size: NA; cdr3_aa: CASSQQGNYGYTF; cdr3_nt: TGTGCCAGCAGCCAACAGGGTAACTATGGCTACACCTTC
j_call: TRBJ1-1; d_call: NA; v_call: TRBV11-1; clone_size: few; cdr3_aa: CASSPRRAGPNTEAFF; cdr3_nt: TGTGCCAGCAGCCCAAGGAGGGCGGGCCCTAACACTGAAGCTTTCTTT
j_call: TRBJ2-1; d_call: NA; v_call: TRBV21-1; clone_size: NA; cdr3_aa: CASRQGNEQFF; cdr3_nt: TGTGCCAGCCGACAGGGCAATGAGCAGTTCTTC
j_call: TRBJ2-7; d_call: NA; v_call: TRBV28; clone_size: NA; cdr3_aa: CASSVSPSYEQYF; cdr3_nt: TGTGCCAGTTCGGTTTCCCCTTCCTACGAGCAGTACTTC
j_call: TRBJ1-2; d_call: NA; v_call: TRBV6-1; clone_size: NA; cdr3_aa: CASSEEVDSYYGYTF; cdr3_nt: TGTGCCAGCAGTGAAGAGGTGGACAGTTACTATGGCTACACCTTC
j_call: TRBJ1-1; d_call: TRBD1; v_call: TRBV2; clone_size: NA; cdr3_aa: CASSDRGHGTQDTEAFF; cdr3_nt: TGTGCCAGCAGCGACAGGGGGCACGGAACCCAGGACACTGAAGCTTTCTTT
j_call: TRBJ2-7; d_call: TRBD2; v_call: TRBV19; clone_size: NA; cdr3_aa: CASSTLAGSSYEQYF; cdr3_nt: TGTGCCAGTAGTACTTTAGCGGGAAGCTCCTACGAGCAGTACTTC
j_call: TRBJ2-2; d_call: TRBD2; v_call: TRBV7-9; clone_size: NA; cdr3_aa: CASSGELAGGPDTGELFF; cdr3_nt: TGTGCCAGCAGCGGGGAGCTAGCGGGAGGCCCAGACACCGGGGAGCTGTTTTTT
j_call: TRBJ2-3; d_call: TRBD2; v_call: TRBV4-3; clone_size: few; cdr3_aa: CASSRGLAGSSTDTQYF; cdr3_nt: TGCGCCAGCAGCCGGGGCTTAGCGGGGAGTAGCACAGATACGCAGTATTTT
j_call: TRBJ2-7; d_call: TRBD1; v_call: TRBV19; clone_size: NA; cdr3_aa: CASSSRDRGKGSYEQYF; cdr3_nt: TGTGCCAGTAGTAGCCGGGACAGGGGAAAGGGCTCCTACGAGCAGTACTTC
j_call: TRBJ1-2; d_call: TRBD1; v_call: TRBV6-5; clone_size: NA; cdr3_aa: CASSGGQGVYGYTF; cdr3_nt: TGTGCCAGCAGCGGAGGACAGGGGGTCTATGGCTACACCTTC
j_call: TRBJ1-2; d_call: TRBD1; v_call: TRBV4-3; clone_size: NA; cdr3_aa: CASSQDNHRGLRDYGYTF; cdr3_nt: TGCGCCAGCAGCCAAGATAATCACAGGGGGTTGAGAGACTATGGCTACACCTTC